These T cell receptor beta chains were read from a single sample in a study of CD8 T cells in Susac syndrome. TCRdb re-derived calls from the immunoSEQ multiplex PCR reads in MiXCR, one entry per CDR3 protein. The sample lists about 210,000 distinct CDR3 sequences, 94% occurring once. The specimen sequenced was CD4+ T cells from PBMCs. Every receptor here comes from a human donor with Susac syndrome. Both conserved end residues are part of each CDR3. D genes are given only for firm matches. The size field is filled for only some rows; it gives once, few, many or a size class.

v_gene	j_gene	d_gene	abundance	CDR3aa	CDR3nt
TRBV3-1	TRBJ1-1	NA	NA	CASSQRASRVNTEAFF	TGTGCCAGCAGCCAAAGAGCCTCACGAGTGAACACTGAAGCTTTCTTT
TRBV29-1	TRBJ1-2	NA	NA	CSVERGQARANYGYTF	TGCAGCGTTGAAAGGGGCCAGGCTAGAGCTAACTATGGCTACACCTTC
TRBV20-1	TRBJ2-1	TRBD2	NA	CSASGGAVDEQFF	TGCAGTGCTAGCGGGGGGGCGGTGGATGAGCAGTTCTTC
TRBV15	TRBJ1-4	NA	once	CATSREDPAVEFF	TGTGCCACCAGCAGAGAGGACCCGGCGGTCGAGTTTTTT
TRBV30	TRBJ1-2	NA	NA	CAWSGGHKQEGYTF	TGTGCCTGGAGTGGAGGACACAAACAGGAGGGCTACACCTTC
TRBV30	TRBJ2-3	TRBD1	once	CAWWTGNTDTQYF	TGTGCCTGGTGGACAGGGAACACAGATACGCAGTATTTT
TRBV3-1	TRBJ2-3	NA	once	CASSQSGPRGTDTQYF	TGTGCCAGCAGCCAATCGGGACCCCGGGGCACAGATACGCAGTATTTT
TRBV5-1	TRBJ2-7	NA	NA	CASMVVGGEQYF	TGCGCCAGCATGGTGGTTGGGGGCGAGCAGTACTTC
TRBV6-5	TRBJ1-1	NA	NA	CASSRWTEAFF	TGTGCCAGCAGTCGGTGGACTGAAGCTTTCTTT
TRBV30	TRBJ2-1	TRBD2	NA	CAWSVRSGGLFNEQFF	TGTGCCTGGAGTGTAAGGAGCGGGGGGTTATTCAATGAGCAGTTCTTC
TRBV30	TRBJ2-5	NA	NA	CASRGWKETQYF	TGTGCCTCAAGAGGGTGGAAAGAGACCCAGTACTTC
TRBV7-8	TRBJ2-3	NA	NA	CASSPPGSTDTQYF	TGTGCCAGCAGCCCACCCGGGTCCACCGATACGCAGTATTTT
TRBV6-4	TRBJ2-7	TRBD1	NA	CASSDLTGDEQYF	TGTGCCAGCAGTGACTTGACAGGGGATGAGCAGTACTTC
TRBV20-1	TRBJ2-1	NA	NA	CSAGGPYNEQFF	TGCAGTGCTGGGGGACCCTACAATGAGCAGTTCTTC
TRBV2	TRBJ1-5	NA	once	CASSEASRYQPQHF	TGTGCCAGCAGTGAAGCCAGTCGGTATCAGCCCCAGCATTTT
TRBV6-5	TRBJ1-1	NA	NA	CASNHTKPGLEAFF	TGTGCCAGCAACCACACTAAACCGGGGCTCGAAGCTTTCTTT
TRBV4-3	TRBJ2-7	NA	NA	CASSRIRGSHSYEQYF	TGCGCCAGCAGCCGCATTCGGGGGTCGCACTCCTACGAGCAGTACTTC
TRBV5-4	TRBJ2-2	NA	once	CASSFGGFTGELFF	TGTGCCAGCAGCTTTGGGGGTTTCACCGGGGAGCTGTTTTTT
TRBV30	TRBJ1-5	NA	NA	CAWSLGTDQPQHF	TGTGCCTGGAGTCTCGGGACGGATCAGCCCCAGCATTTT
TRBV7-9	TRBJ1-1	NA	NA	CASSAQGPEAFF	TGTGCCAGCAGCGCACAGGGTCCTGAAGCTTTCTTT
TRBV20-1	TRBJ2-7	TRBD1	once	CSAKDRITYEQYF	TGCAGTGCTAAGGACAGGATCACCTACGAGCAGTACTTC
TRBV30	TRBJ1-5	TRBD1	NA	CAWSRAGQSQPQHF	TGTGCCTGGAGTAGAGCGGGACAGAGTCAGCCCCAGCATTTT
TRBV20-1	TRBJ2-1	TRBD2	NA	CSADSGINNEQFF	TGCAGTGCCGACAGCGGGATTAACAATGAGCAGTTCTTC
TRBV20-1	TRBJ1-1	NA	NA	CSARKLNTEAFF	TGCAGTGCTAGGAAATTGAACACTGAAGCTTTCTTT
TRBV30	TRBJ2-1	TRBD2	NA	CAWSVGGWNEQFF	TGTGCCTGGAGTGTGGGGGGGTGGAATGAGCAGTTCTTC
TRBV10-3	TRBJ1-3	NA	NA	CAAGQSISGNTIYF	TGTGCCGCCGGGCAGTCCATCTCTGGAAACACCATATATTTT
TRBV30	TRBJ1-1	NA	NA	CAWSVHVGGGTEAFF	TGTGCCTGGAGTGTTCATGTGGGCGGGGGCACTGAAGCTTTCTTT
TRBV4-1	TRBJ1-2	TRBD1	NA	CASSHLQGADNAGYTF	TGCGCCAGCAGCCACCTACAGGGGGCAGACAACGCGGGCTACACCTTC
TRBV20-1	TRBJ2-2	NA	NA	CSASELQGSGELFF	TGCAGTGCTAGTGAATTACAGGGTTCCGGGGAGCTGTTTTTT
TRBV19	TRBJ2-1	TRBD1	NA	CASSRQGGYNEQFF	TGTGCCAGTAGTAGACAGGGGGGGTACAATGAGCAGTTCTTC
TRBV7-9	TRBJ2-7	NA	NA	CASSLAWEGADIYEQYF	TGTGCCAGCAGCTTAGCGTGGGAGGGGGCGGACATCTACGAGCAGTACTTC
TRBV9	TRBJ2-5	NA	NA	CASSVGIIEKETQYF	TGTGCCAGCAGCGTAGGGATTATAGAGAAAGAGACCCAGTACTTC
TRBV2	TRBJ1-1	TRBD1	NA	CASSHRDRGTETEAFF	TGTGCCAGCAGTCACCGGGACAGGGGAACGGAGACTGAAGCTTTCTTT
TRBV3-1	TRBJ2-5	NA	NA	CASSQETGETQYF	TGTGCCAGCAGCCAAGAGACAGGAGAGACCCAGTACTTC
TRBV30	TRBJ2-3	TRBD2	NA	CALSAGESTDTQYF	TGTGCCCTGTCCGCGGGGGAGTCTACAGATACGCAGTATTTT
TRBV24-1	TRBJ2-2	TRBD1	NA	CATSESTGETGELFF	TGTGCCACCAGTGAATCGACAGGGGAGACCGGGGAGCTGTTTTTT
TRBV7-2	TRBJ2-3	NA	NA	CASSPIAWADTQYF	TGTGCCAGCAGCCCCATAGCCTGGGCGGATACGCAGTATTTT
TRBV15	TRBJ2-5	NA	NA	CATSIKGNLEETQYF	TGTGCCACCAGCATAAAGGGGAACCTCGAAGAGACCCAGTACTTC
TRBV29-1	TRBJ1-2	TRBD1	NA	CSVEDGTGKHGYTF	TGCAGCGTTGAAGACGGGACAGGGAAGCATGGCTACACCTTC
TRBV15	TRBJ2-2	NA	once	CATSRDGVGTGELFF	TGTGCCACCAGCAGAGATGGGGTAGGGACCGGGGAGCTGTTTTTT
TRBV6-1	TRBJ1-5	TRBD1	NA	CASGEQGLVGNQPQHF	TGTGCCAGCGGAGAACAGGGGTTGGTCGGCAATCAGCCCCAGCATTTT
TRBV4-1	TRBJ2-2	TRBD1	NA	CASSREQGASETGELFF	TGCGCCAGCAGCCGAGAACAGGGGGCGAGTGAGACCGGGGAGCTGTTTTTT
TRBV28	TRBJ1-1	NA	NA	CASTLGGRGNTEAFF	TGTGCCAGCACCCTGGGAGGGAGAGGGAACACTGAAGCTTTCTTT
TRBV30	TRBJ2-2	TRBD2	NA	CGGAGGRWELFF	TGTGGCGGGGCGGGGGGCCGTTGGGAGCTGTTTTTT
TRBV20-1	TRBJ2-7	TRBD2	NA	CSARDQLAGAIEQYF	TGCAGTGCTAGAGATCAGCTAGCGGGGGCTATCGAGCAGTACTTC
TRBV20-1	TRBJ1-2	TRBD1	NA	CSAFWTGPGGYTF	TGCAGTGCTTTCTGGACAGGGCCAGGAGGCTACACCTTC
TRBV20-1	TRBJ2-5	NA	NA	CSAGGPETQYF	TGCAGTGCGGGGGGCCCAGAGACCCAGTACTTC
TRBV30	TRBJ1-1	NA	NA	CAWSVWGIHTEAFF	TGTGCCTGGAGTGTGTGGGGTATACACACTGAAGCTTTCTTT
TRBV30	TRBJ1-1	NA	NA	CAWSGAPMNTEAFF	TGTGCCTGGAGTGGGGCCCCTATGAACACTGAAGCTTTCTTT
TRBV5-4	TRBJ1-6	NA	NA	CASSLEGGLSNSPLHF	TGTGCCAGCAGCTTGGAGGGGGGCCTAAGTAATTCACCCCTCCACTTT
TRBV27	TRBJ1-2	NA	NA	CASRIRQGSNYGYTF	TGTGCCAGCAGAATACGTCAGGGGTCGAACTATGGCTACACCTTC
TRBV7-2	TRBJ2-3	NA	NA	CASSHELDTQYF	TGTGCCAGCAGTCATGAGCTGGATACGCAGTATTTT